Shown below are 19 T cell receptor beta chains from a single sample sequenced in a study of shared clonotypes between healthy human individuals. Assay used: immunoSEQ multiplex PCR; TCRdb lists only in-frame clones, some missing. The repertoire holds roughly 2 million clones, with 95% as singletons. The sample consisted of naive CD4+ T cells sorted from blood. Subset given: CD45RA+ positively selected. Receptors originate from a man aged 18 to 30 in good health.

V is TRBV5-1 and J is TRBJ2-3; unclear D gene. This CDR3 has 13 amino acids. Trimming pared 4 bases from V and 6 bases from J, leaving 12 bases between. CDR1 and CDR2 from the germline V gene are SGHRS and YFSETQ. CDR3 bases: TGCGCCAGCAGCCCTCTGGGCTATGATACGCAGTATTTT. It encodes CASSPLGYDTQYF.

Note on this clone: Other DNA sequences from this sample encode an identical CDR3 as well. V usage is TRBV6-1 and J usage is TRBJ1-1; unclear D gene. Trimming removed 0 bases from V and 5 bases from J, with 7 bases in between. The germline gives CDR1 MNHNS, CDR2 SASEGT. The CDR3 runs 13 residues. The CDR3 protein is CASSEAGGTEAFF. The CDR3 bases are TGTGCCAGCAGTGAAGCTGGCGGAACTGAAGCTTTCTTT.

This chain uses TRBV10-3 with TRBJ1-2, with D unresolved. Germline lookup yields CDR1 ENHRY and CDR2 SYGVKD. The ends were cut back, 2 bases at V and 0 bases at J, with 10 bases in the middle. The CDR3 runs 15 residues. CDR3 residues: CAISEGGSSNYGYTF. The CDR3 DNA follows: TGTGCCATCAGTGAGGGAGGGTCTTCTAACTATGGCTACACCTTC.

The CDR3 reads CASSSGQLLLETQYF. The CDR3 bases are TGTGCCAGCAGCTCGGGACAGTTGTTACTGGAGACCCAGTACTTC. The chain carries TRBV7-9 and TRBJ2-5; 7 nucleotides align to TRBD1. The CDR3 extends over 15 amino acids. Losses at the gene ends were 4 bases for V and 5 bases for J; bases not matched to a gene: 10. Germline V lookup: CDR1 SEHNR, CDR2 FQNEAQ (reference sequence).

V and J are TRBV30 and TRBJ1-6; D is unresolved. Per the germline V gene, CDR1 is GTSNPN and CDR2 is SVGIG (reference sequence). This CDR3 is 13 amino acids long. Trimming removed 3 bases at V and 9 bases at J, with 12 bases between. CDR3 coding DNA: TGTGCCTGGAGGGTCCTATCGCCTTCACCCCTCCACTTT. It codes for CAWRVLSPSPLHF.

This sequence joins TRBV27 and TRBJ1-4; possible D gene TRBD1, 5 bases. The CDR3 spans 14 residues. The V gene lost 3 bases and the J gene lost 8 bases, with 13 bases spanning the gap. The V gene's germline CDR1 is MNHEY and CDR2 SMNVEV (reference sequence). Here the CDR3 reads CASSLRQGGEKLFF. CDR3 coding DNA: TGTGCCAGCAGTTTGCGGCAGGGAGGGGAAAAACTGTTTTTT.

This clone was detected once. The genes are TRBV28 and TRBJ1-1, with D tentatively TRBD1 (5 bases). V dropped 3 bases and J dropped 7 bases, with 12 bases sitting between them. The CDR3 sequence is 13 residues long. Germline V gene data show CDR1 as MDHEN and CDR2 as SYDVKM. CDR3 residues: CASSLGRGNEAFF. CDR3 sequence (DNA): TGTGCCAGCAGTTTGGGAAGGGGAAATGAAGCTTTCTTT.

The CDR3, as DNA: TGTGCCAGCAGGGCTACCGGACTAGCCTACTACGAGCAGTACTTC. It yields the protein CASRATGLAYYEQYF. J is TRBJ2-7 and V is TRBV6-6; TRBD2 agrees at 8 bases. J was trimmed by 3 bases and V by 6 bases; bases with no gene match: 10. The CDR3 is 15 residues long. In germline, CDR1 is MNHNY, CDR2 SVGAGI (reference sequence).

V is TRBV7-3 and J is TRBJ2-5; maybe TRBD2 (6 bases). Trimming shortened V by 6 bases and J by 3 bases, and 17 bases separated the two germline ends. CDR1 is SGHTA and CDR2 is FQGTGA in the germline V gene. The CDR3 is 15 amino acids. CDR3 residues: CASSWGESGKETQYF. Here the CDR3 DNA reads TGTGCCAGCAGTTGGGGGGAATCAGGTAAAGAGACCCAGTACTTC.

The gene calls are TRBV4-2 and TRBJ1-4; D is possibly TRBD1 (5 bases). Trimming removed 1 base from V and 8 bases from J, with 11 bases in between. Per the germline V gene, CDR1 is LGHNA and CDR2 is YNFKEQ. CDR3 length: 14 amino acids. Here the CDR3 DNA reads TGTGCCAGCAGCCAAGGGGCCAGGGACGAAAAACTGTTTTTT. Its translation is CASSQGARDEKLFF.

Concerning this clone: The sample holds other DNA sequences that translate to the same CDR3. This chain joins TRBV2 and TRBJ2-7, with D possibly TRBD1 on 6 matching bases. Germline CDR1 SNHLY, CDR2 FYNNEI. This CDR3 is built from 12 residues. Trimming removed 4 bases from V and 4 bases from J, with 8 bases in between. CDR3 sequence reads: CASSATGYEQYF. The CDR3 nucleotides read TGTGCCAGCAGTGCTACAGGGTACGAGCAGTACTTC.

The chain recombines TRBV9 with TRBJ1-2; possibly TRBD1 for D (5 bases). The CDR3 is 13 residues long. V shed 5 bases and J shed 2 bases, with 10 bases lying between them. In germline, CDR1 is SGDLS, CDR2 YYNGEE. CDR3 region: CASRGTGNYGYTF. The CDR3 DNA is TGTGCCAGCAGGGGGACGGGGAACTATGGCTACACCTTC.

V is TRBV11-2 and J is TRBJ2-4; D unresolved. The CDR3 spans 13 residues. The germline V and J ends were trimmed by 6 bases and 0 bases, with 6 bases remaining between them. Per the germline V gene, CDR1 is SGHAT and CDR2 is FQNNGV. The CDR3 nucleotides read TGTGCCAGCAGGACATTAGCCAAAAACATTCAGTACTTC. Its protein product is CASRTLAKNIQYF.

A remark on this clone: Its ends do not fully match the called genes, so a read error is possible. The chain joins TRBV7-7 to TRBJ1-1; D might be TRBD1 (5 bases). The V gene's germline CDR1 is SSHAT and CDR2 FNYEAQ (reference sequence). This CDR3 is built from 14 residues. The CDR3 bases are TGTGCTAGCAGCTTACGGGTAGGGGACACTGAAGCTTTCTTT. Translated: CASSLRVGDTEAFF. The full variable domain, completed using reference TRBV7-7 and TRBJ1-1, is GAGVSQSPRYKVTKRGQDVTLRCDPISSHATLYWYQQALGQGPEFLTYFNYEAQPDKSGLPSDRFSAERPEGSISTLTIQRTEQRDSAMYRCASSLRVGDTEAFFGQGTRLTVV.

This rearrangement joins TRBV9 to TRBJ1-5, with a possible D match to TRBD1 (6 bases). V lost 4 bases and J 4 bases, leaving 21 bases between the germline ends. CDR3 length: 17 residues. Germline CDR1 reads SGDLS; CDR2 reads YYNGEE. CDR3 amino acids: CASSSNTGQSQNQPQHF. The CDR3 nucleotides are TGTGCCAGCAGCTCCAACACGGGACAATCTCAGAATCAGCCCCAGCATTTT.

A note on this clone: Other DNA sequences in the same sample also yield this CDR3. The CDR3 spells CAWSVGGLYGYTF. Written as DNA, the CDR3 is TGTGCCTGGAGTGTTGGGGGATTATATGGCTACACCTTC. This chain links TRBV30 with TRBJ1-2; the D gene is possibly TRBD1 (5 bases). Germline CDR1 and CDR2: GTSNPN and SVGIG (reference sequence). The CDR3 is 13 residues long. The V and J ends lost 0 bases and 5 bases respectively, with 10 bases between them. The variable domain in full, completed from reference TRBV30 and TRBJ1-2, reads SQTIHQWPATLVQPVGSPLSLECTVEGTSNPNLYWYRQAAGRGLQLLFYSVGIGQISSEVPQNLSASRPQDRQFILSSKKLLLSDSGFYLCAWSVGGLYGYTFGSGTRLTVV.

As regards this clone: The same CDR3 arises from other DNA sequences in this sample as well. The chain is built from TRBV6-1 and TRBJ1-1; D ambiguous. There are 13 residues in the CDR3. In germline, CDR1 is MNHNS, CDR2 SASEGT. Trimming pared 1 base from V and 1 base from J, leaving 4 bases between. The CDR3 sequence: CASSEGWNTEAFF. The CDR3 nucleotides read TGTGCCAGCAGTGAAGGCTGGAACACTGAAGCTTTCTTT.

The chain's CDR3 is CAWGGAHLQETQYF. The CDR3 bases are TGTGCCTGGGGCGGGGCGCATCTTCAAGAGACCCAGTACTTC. This chain connects TRBV30 to TRBJ2-5, with a possible D match to TRBD2 (6 bases). Germline CDR1 reads GTSNPN; CDR2 reads SVGIG (reference sequence). Trimming pared 5 bases from V and 2 bases from J, leaving 15 bases between. This CDR3 is built from 14 residues.

The CDR3 sequence: CASTQRGTGPEAFF. For the CDR3, the DNA is TGTGCCAGCACCCAAAGGGGAACAGGGCCTGAAGCTTTCTTT. V gene TRBV6-1 combines with J gene TRBJ1-1, with D maybe TRBD1 (6 bases). CDR3 length: 14 amino acids. Trimming cost V 7 bases and J 6 bases, with 18 bases left between them. Germline assignment: CDR1 MNHNS and CDR2 SASEGT.